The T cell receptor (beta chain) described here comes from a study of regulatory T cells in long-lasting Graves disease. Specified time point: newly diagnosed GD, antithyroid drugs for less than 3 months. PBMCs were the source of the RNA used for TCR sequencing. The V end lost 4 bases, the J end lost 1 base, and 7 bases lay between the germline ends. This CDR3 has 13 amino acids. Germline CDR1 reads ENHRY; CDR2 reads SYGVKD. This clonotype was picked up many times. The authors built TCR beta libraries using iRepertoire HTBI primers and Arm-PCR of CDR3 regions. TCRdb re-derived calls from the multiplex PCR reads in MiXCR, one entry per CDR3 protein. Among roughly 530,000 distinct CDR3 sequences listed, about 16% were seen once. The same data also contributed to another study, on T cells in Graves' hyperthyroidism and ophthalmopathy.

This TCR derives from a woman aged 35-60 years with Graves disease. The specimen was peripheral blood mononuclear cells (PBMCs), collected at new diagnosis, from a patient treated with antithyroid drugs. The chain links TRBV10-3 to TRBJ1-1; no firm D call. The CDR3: CAISALGNTEAFF. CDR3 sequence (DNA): TGTGCCATCAGTGCATTGGGGAACACTGAAGCTTTCTTT.